These T cell receptor beta chains were read from a single sample in a study of blood T cell repertoires in COVID-19. TCRdb keeps only in-frame clones here, not all; method: immunoSEQ multiplex PCR. The data contain 180,000 or so clones, about 85% of them singletons. The specimen sequenced was peripheral blood. All receptors come from a woman aged 80 or over with acute or convalescent COVID-19. CDR3s include the opening cysteine and the closing phenylalanine or tryptophan. The D gene is left open where the match is weak. Some rows mark clone size as missing; the rest say once, few, many or name a class of expanded clone.

DNA: TGTGCCAGCAGTCTCGGACAGAGCAATCAGCCCCAGCATTTT
CDR3: CASSLGQSNQPQHF
D: NA
J: TRBJ1-5
V: TRBV6-2/TRBV6-3
length: 14
size: NA

DNA: TGTGCCAGCAGTGGCGGGTTCCACTATGGCTACACCTTC
CDR3: CASSGGFHYGYTF
D: NA
J: TRBJ1-2
V: TRBV2
length: 13
size: NA

DNA: TGTGCCAGCAGCTCCCGGGACAGGGACTACGAGCAGTACTTC
CDR3: CASSSRDRDYEQYF
D: TRBD1
J: TRBJ2-7
V: TRBV5-4
length: 14
size: NA

DNA: TGTGCCAGCCAATCGGGGGGAGATACGCAGTATTTT
CDR3: CASQSGGDTQYF
D: TRBD2
J: TRBJ2-3
V: TRBV6-5
length: 12
size: NA

DNA: TGTGCCAGCACCCCAAGCGGGGCGACCGGGGAGCTGTTTTTT
CDR3: CASTPSGATGELFF
D: TRBD2
J: TRBJ2-2
V: TRBV6-2/TRBV6-3
length: 14
size: NA

DNA: TGTGCCAGTCGACAGGGCCCGCACACTGAAGCTTTCTTT
CDR3: CASRQGPHTEAFF
D: TRBD1
J: TRBJ1-1
V: TRBV6-5
length: 13
size: few

DNA: TGTGCCAGCAGTTTATTGGGACAGGGGAGAGAGGGCTACACCTTC
CDR3: CASSLLGQGREGYTF
D: TRBD1
J: TRBJ1-2
V: TRBV27
length: 15
size: NA

DNA: TGTGCCAGCAGAAAAGGAGAGAGGCAAGTCAACACTGAAGCTTTCTTT
CDR3: CASRKGERQVNTEAFF
D: NA
J: TRBJ1-1
V: TRBV5-6
length: 16
size: NA

DNA: TGTGCCAGCAGTTTAGCAGGCAGGAACACTGAAGCTTTCTTT
CDR3: CASSLAGRNTEAFF
D: NA
J: TRBJ1-1
V: TRBV27
length: 14
size: NA

DNA: TGTGCCAGCAGGACCGGGACAGGGATTTCCTACGAGCAGTACTTC
CDR3: CASRTGTGISYEQYF
D: TRBD1
J: TRBJ2-7
V: TRBV6-5
length: 15
size: NA

DNA: TGCGCCAGCAGTGAGTCGGTACAGAGGAACACTGAAGCTTTCTTT
CDR3: CASSESVQRNTEAFF
D: NA
J: TRBJ1-1
V: TRBV10-1
length: 15
size: NA

DNA: TGTGCCAGCGGAACCAGGGGGACGACAAACTATGGCTACACCTTC
CDR3: CASGTRGTTNYGYTF
D: TRBD1
J: TRBJ1-2
V: TRBV28
length: 15
size: NA

DNA: TGTGCCAGCAGCTCCTACTCCGGGACTAGCGGGGGCCTCTCCTACGAGCAGTACTTC
CDR3: CASSSYSGTSGGLSYEQYF
D: TRBD2
J: TRBJ2-7
V: TRBV7-2
length: 19
size: NA

DNA: TGTGCCAGCACCGGGACAGGGCATGAAAAACTGTTTTTT
CDR3: CASTGTGHEKLFF
D: TRBD1
J: TRBJ1-4
V: TRBV18
length: 13
size: NA

DNA: TGCGCCAGCAGCTCGGGACTAGCGGGGAAGGCAGATACGCAGTATTTT
CDR3: CASSSGLAGKADTQYF
D: TRBD2
J: TRBJ2-3
V: TRBV5-1
length: 16
size: NA

DNA: TGTGCCAGCCGGACTAGCGGGAGGGGGGAGCAGTACTTC
CDR3: CASRTSGRGEQYF
D: TRBD2
J: TRBJ2-7
V: TRBV7-9
length: 13
size: NA

DNA: TGTGCCGACATCGAGCAATTCGGTGATGAGCAGTTCTTC
CDR3: CADIEQFGDEQFF
D: NA
J: TRBJ2-1
V: TRBV19
length: 13
size: few

DNA: TGCGCCAGCAGCTTGGAGGGGGCTCTCGGCGAGCAGTACTTC
CDR3: CASSLEGALGEQYF
D: TRBD1
J: TRBJ2-7
V: TRBV5-1
length: 14
size: NA

DNA: TGCGCCAGCAGCCGAGGGACAGGGGGCCGCTCTGGGGCCAACGTCCTGACTTTC
CDR3: CASSRGTGGRSGANVLTF
D: TRBD1
J: TRBJ2-6
V: TRBV5-1
length: 18
size: NA

DNA: TGTGCCAGCAGCGTAGGGGCTAGCGGGCGAGGCAATGAGCAGTTCTTC
CDR3: CASSVGASGRGNEQFF
D: TRBD2
J: TRBJ2-1
V: TRBV9
length: 16
size: NA

DNA: TGTGCCAGCAGCTTGGTGGACAGGGAATCACCCCTCCACTTT
CDR3: CASSLVDRESPLHF
D: TRBD1
J: TRBJ1-6
V: TRBV5-6
length: 14
size: NA

DNA: TGTGCCAGCAGCCCCCGCCAGGGCAGGGCTGAAGCTTTCTTT
CDR3: CASSPRQGRAEAFF
D: NA
J: TRBJ1-1
V: TRBV7-2
length: 14
size: NA

DNA: TGTGCCAGCAGCTTAGCGGGCGGGGGGGCAGATACGCAGTATTTT
CDR3: CASSLAGGGADTQYF
D: TRBD2
J: TRBJ2-3
V: TRBV7-9
length: 15
size: NA

DNA: TGTGCCAGCAGTTCGTCGACTAGCGGGGAGTACAATGAGCAGTTCTTC
CDR3: CASSSSTSGEYNEQFF
D: TRBD2
J: TRBJ2-1
V: TRBV6-6
length: 16
size: NA

DNA: TGTGCCAGCAGCTTTAAGACAGGGGCCTATGGCTACACCTTC
CDR3: CASSFKTGAYGYTF
D: TRBD1
J: TRBJ1-2
V: TRBV5-4
length: 14
size: NA

DNA: TGTGCCAGCAGCGTCTCAGGAGGATACACAGATACGCAGTATTTT
CDR3: CASSVSGGYTDTQYF
D: NA
J: TRBJ2-3
V: TRBV9
length: 15
size: once

DNA: TGTGCCAGCAGCTTAGGGAAGGGAGGAGAGACCCAGTACTTC
CDR3: CASSLGKGGETQYF
D: NA
J: TRBJ2-5
V: TRBV5-6
length: 14
size: NA

DNA: TGTGCCAGCAGTCCCGGGAGGGCCATTGAAGCTTTCTTT
CDR3: CASSPGRAIEAFF
D: NA
J: TRBJ1-1
V: TRBV12-3/TRBV12-4
length: 13
size: NA

DNA: TGTGCCAGCAGTGAATTTAGGGAAGGCGGGTTTGGCTACACCTTC
CDR3: CASSEFREGGFGYTF
D: NA
J: TRBJ1-2
V: TRBV6-1
length: 15
size: NA

DNA: TGTGCCAGCGGCCCTCGGGCAGGGAGGAACTATGGCTACACCTTC
CDR3: CASGPRAGRNYGYTF
D: NA
J: TRBJ1-2
V: TRBV5-6
length: 15
size: NA

DNA: TGTGCCAGCAGCTTCCGGTTGGGGGGGAACTACAATGAGCAGTTCTTC
CDR3: CASSFRLGGNYNEQFF
D: TRBD2
J: TRBJ2-1
V: TRBV11-2
length: 16
size: NA

DNA: TGTGCCAGTAGCTCGGGACAGTTCACCGGGGAGCTGTTTTTT
CDR3: CASSSGQFTGELFF
D: TRBD1
J: TRBJ2-2
V: TRBV19
length: 14
size: NA

DNA: TGTGCCAGCACCCCGAGGACAGAGAGTTATGGCTACACCTTC
CDR3: CASTPRTESYGYTF
D: NA
J: TRBJ1-2
V: TRBV2
length: 14
size: NA

DNA: TGTGCCAGCAGCTTAGGGGGGGACCCCTGGGTCGAGCAGTACTTC
CDR3: CASSLGGDPWVEQYF
D: NA
J: TRBJ2-7
V: TRBV11-2
length: 15
size: once

DNA: TGCGCCAGCAGCTTGGACAGCCACTTGACCGATGAGCAGTTCTTC
CDR3: CASSLDSHLTDEQFF
D: NA
J: TRBJ2-1
V: TRBV5-1
length: 15
size: once

DNA: TGTGCCATCAGTGAACCGGGACAGAACGGGAAACTGTTTTTT
CDR3: CAISEPGQNGKLFF
D: TRBD1
J: TRBJ1-4
V: TRBV10-3
length: 14
size: NA

DNA: TGTGCCATCAAAACTAGCGGTGGAGTCGGAGAGACCCAGTACTTC
CDR3: CAIKTSGGVGETQYF
D: TRBD2
J: TRBJ2-5
V: TRBV10-3
length: 15
size: NA

DNA: TGCAGCGTTGTAGCAGGGGGTGCTGCAGATACGCAGTATTTT
CDR3: CSVVAGGAADTQYF
D: TRBD1
J: TRBJ2-3
V: TRBV29-1
length: 14
size: NA

DNA: TGTGCCAGCTCACCACGGATCCCCGGGACAGGGGACCCCTACGAGCAGTACTTC
CDR3: CASSPRIPGTGDPYEQYF
D: TRBD1
J: TRBJ2-7
V: TRBV18
length: 18
size: NA

DNA: TGCGCCAGCAGCCAAGATACAGGGCTTATTAGAAACACCATATATTTT
CDR3: CASSQDTGLIRNTIYF
D: NA
J: TRBJ1-3
V: TRBV4-3
length: 16
size: NA

DNA: TGTGCCTGGAGTGGATCTAGCGGGAGTCCGTATTTT
CDR3: CAWSGSSGSPYF
D: TRBD2
J: TRBJ2-3
V: TRBV30
length: 12
size: NA

DNA: TGTGCCAGCAGCCCCCGGTTGGGGGGGCCCCTCTCCTACGAGCAGTACTTC
CDR3: CASSPRLGGPLSYEQYF
D: NA
J: TRBJ2-7
V: TRBV5-6
length: 17
size: few

DNA: TGTGCCAGTGGTCCACAGGGGGGCTTCCTCTCTGGGGCCAACGTCCTGACTTTC
CDR3: CASGPQGGFLSGANVLTF
D: TRBD1
J: TRBJ2-6
V: TRBV2
length: 18
size: NA

DNA: TGTGCCAGCAGCATTGACCCGCGGGTAGAGACCCAGTACTTC
CDR3: CASSIDPRVETQYF
D: NA
J: TRBJ2-5
V: TRBV5-5
length: 14
size: NA

DNA: TGCGCCAGCAGCCCGGGGGGGCCGATTGAGACCCAGTACTTC
CDR3: CASSPGGPIETQYF
D: TRBD2
J: TRBJ2-5
V: TRBV5-1
length: 14
size: NA

DNA: TGCGCCAGCAGCCCCGGGACAGGGGGTAACAACGAGCAGTACTTC
CDR3: CASSPGTGGNNEQYF
D: TRBD1
J: TRBJ2-7
V: TRBV10-1
length: 15
size: NA

DNA: TGTGCCTGGAGTGGACAGGGGCGTTCACCCCTCCACTTT
CDR3: CAWSGQGRSPLHF
D: TRBD1
J: TRBJ1-6
V: TRBV30
length: 13
size: few

DNA: TGTGCCAGCAGCCACCAGACACAGGGAGCCTCTAACTATGGCTACACCTTC
CDR3: CASSHQTQGASNYGYTF
D: NA
J: TRBJ1-2
V: TRBV11-2
length: 17
size: NA

DNA: TGTGCCAGTAGTATCAAAACTAGCGGGAGGGCCAATGAGCAGTTCTTC
CDR3: CASSIKTSGRANEQFF
D: TRBD2
J: TRBJ2-1
V: TRBV19
length: 16
size: few

DNA: TGTGCCAGTAGTACCTATTCGACAGGGAGGAACACTGAAGCTTTCTTT
CDR3: CASSTYSTGRNTEAFF
D: TRBD1
J: TRBJ1-1
V: TRBV19
length: 16
size: NA

DNA: TGTGCCACCAGCAGAGTACAGACGTATGGCTACACCTTC
CDR3: CATSRVQTYGYTF
D: NA
J: TRBJ1-2
V: TRBV15
length: 13
size: NA

DNA: TGTGCCAGTAGGTGGACAGGGGGGAATGAGCAGTTCTTC
CDR3: CASRWTGGNEQFF
D: TRBD1
J: TRBJ2-1
V: TRBV19
length: 13
size: NA

DNA: TGTGCCATCAGTGCGGGCCGAGAGGGGAACACTGAAGCTTTCTTT
CDR3: CAISAGREGNTEAFF
D: NA
J: TRBJ1-1
V: TRBV10-3
length: 15
size: NA